A selection of T cell receptor beta chains follows, all from one sample in a study of vaccination and CD4 T cells after COVID-19. The antigens for these receptors are not known. TCRdb re-called the PCR reads through MiXCR, storing one row per CDR3 protein. The sample consists of around 9,600 distinct CDR3 sequences, 51% of them appearing once. The sequenced sample consisted of CD4+ T cells from blood, cultured in vitro. The receptor set was obtained from a human donor who had recovered from COVID-19. CDR3s include the opening cysteine and the closing phenylalanine or tryptophan. D genes are given only for firm matches. Size is omitted from some rows. Given values are once, few, many or a class for expanded clones.

TRBJ1-2 TRBV10-3 . . CAISHLETGMRYGYTF TGTGCCATCAGTCATTTGGAAACCGGGATGAGATATGGCTACACCTTC
TRBJ1-1 TRBV19 . . CASSIQGMNTEAFF TGTGCCAGTAGTATACAGGGGATGAACACTGAAGCTTTCTTT
TRBJ2-7 TRBV6-1 TRBD1 . CASSPGGDEQYF TGTGCCAGCAGCCCAGGGGGCGACGAGCAGTACTTC
TRBJ1-1 TRBV6-5 . . CASSYGTGIQAFF TGTGCCAGCAGTTACGGTACCGGGATTCAAGCTTTCTTT
TRBJ2-3 TRBV19 TRBD1 . CASSTGTGWTDTQYF TGTGCCAGTAGTACCGGGACAGGGTGGACAGATACGCAGTATTTT
TRBJ1-5 TRBV11-3 . . CASSEGVYQPQHF TGTGCCAGCAGCGAGGGGGTTTATCAGCCCCAGCATTTT
TRBJ2-3 TRBV28 . . CASRKANLDTQYF TGTGCCAGCAGAAAAGCGAACCTAGATACGCAGTATTTT
TRBJ2-7 TRBV20-1 . few CSARGGRYEQYF TGCAGTGCTAGGGGGGGCCGCTACGAGCAGTACTTC
TRBJ2-7 TRBV11-3 TRBD2 . CASTLGTSGHPGYF TGTGCCAGCACCTTAGGGACTAGCGGTCACCCGGGCTACTTC
TRBJ2-3 TRBV11-2 TRBD2 . CASSLLGGRGTDTQYF TGTGCCAGCAGCTTACTGGGCGGGAGGGGCACAGATACGCAGTATTTT